Listed below are T cell receptor beta chains from one sample, sequenced in a study of human T cells and chemical hapten exposure. TCRdb used MiXCR to reprocess the RACE reads, holding one entry per CDR3 protein. The sample lists some 57,000 distinct CDR3 sequences; 8.5% to 10% were seen once. The material was whole blood, obtained in connection with sensitization to the hapten diphenylcyclopropenone (DPC). The receptors here all came from a woman aged 25 to 39 with alopecia areata. Some clones in this sample may be carry-over from other donors' samples. Each CDR3 is given without its conserved first and last residue. The D gene is left open where the match is weak.

CDR3aa	v_gene	j_gene	len	d_gene
ASSWRQRYTDTQY	TRBV11-1	TRBJ2-3	13	NA
ASSLVSGNQETQY	TRBV7-2	TRBJ2-5	13	NA
SVEDHRGEGYT	TRBV29-1	TRBJ1-2	11	TRBD1
ASSLSGNGANVLT	TRBV28	TRBJ2-6	13	NA
ASPPGQGAGTEAF	TRBV28	TRBJ1-1	13	TRBD1
SGGETGELF	TRBV29-1	TRBJ2-2	9	NA
ASRSRGRGTDTQY	TRBV6-2/TRBV6-3	TRBJ2-3	13	NA
ASSIEGGPRRYQPQH	TRBV4-2	TRBJ1-5	15	NA
ATSRAQREGTDTQY	TRBV15	TRBJ2-3	14	TRBD2
ASSLDDGPQH	TRBV13	TRBJ1-5	10	NA
ASSRRGGDTGELF	TRBV27	TRBJ2-2	13	NA
ASSIRASWDSTSNQPQH	TRBV19	TRBJ1-5	17	TRBD1
ASSPPGTTNTEAF	TRBV6-6	TRBJ1-1	13	NA
ASSLQGSSPQF	TRBV12-3/TRBV12-4	TRBJ2-1	11	NA
ASRRQGRGEKLF	TRBV2	TRBJ1-4	12	TRBD1
ASSLGRSTDTQY	TRBV11-3	TRBJ2-3	12	NA
ASSVRVDSHGYT	TRBV9	TRBJ1-2	12	NA
ASSRTGQGNSPLH	TRBV5-1	TRBJ1-6	13	TRBD1
ASSLGGSRHSGNTIY	TRBV7-2	TRBJ1-3	15	NA
SAGSPLGYT	TRBV29-1	TRBJ1-2	9	NA
ASRLDRALYEQY	TRBV2	TRBJ2-7	12	TRBD1
ASSYRGRSYLDTDTQY	TRBV6-2/TRBV6-3	TRBJ2-3	16	NA
SATGTGNSPLH	TRBV20-1	TRBJ1-6	11	NA
ASTNPTGAEKLF	TRBV5-1	TRBJ1-4	12	TRBD1
ASSPLAGWKLDTQY	TRBV12-3/TRBV12-4	TRBJ2-3	14	TRBD2
ASSSASGGADTQY	TRBV7-2	TRBJ2-3	13	TRBD2
SARVSGVGKNIQY	TRBV20-1	TRBJ2-4	13	TRBD2
ASTRGTISSAYEQY	TRBV6-6	TRBJ2-7	14	NA
ASSLGDRGDSNQPQH	TRBV7-2	TRBJ1-5	15	TRBD1
SARVRQGYSPLH	TRBV20-1	TRBJ1-6	12	TRBD1
ASSQGLARTDTQY	TRBV4-3	TRBJ2-3	13	TRBD2
ASSFLSVAGELF	TRBV12-3/TRBV12-4	TRBJ2-2	12	NA
ASSQVVFRTVRGEKLF	TRBV4-2	TRBJ1-4	16	NA
ASIGSRNTEAF	TRBV6-6	TRBJ1-1	11	NA
ASSQLSGTGGKNTEAF	TRBV16	TRBJ1-1	16	TRBD1
ASGPFSGPQY	TRBV12-5	TRBJ2-5	10	NA
ASSFVGLNQPQH	TRBV27	TRBJ1-5	12	NA
ASSRGQIGPYGYT	TRBV3-1	TRBJ1-2	13	NA
SGAGGVGTEAF	TRBV29-1	TRBJ1-1	11	TRBD1
ASMGTGRDSPLH	TRBV2	TRBJ1-6	12	TRBD1
SASSNLGRVDTQY	TRBV20-1	TRBJ2-3	13	NA
ASIQGQGQYNSPLH	TRBV6-6	TRBJ1-6	14	TRBD1
ASSLVSTDTQY	TRBV12-3/TRBV12-4	TRBJ2-3	11	NA
ASSEALTGSQY	TRBV6-1	TRBJ2-7	11	NA
ASGPGQGAHEQY	TRBV12-5	TRBJ2-7	12	TRBD1
ASSRTGLTEAF	TRBV12-3/TRBV12-4	TRBJ1-1	11	TRBD1
SARTGGAGVHLAKNIQY	TRBV20-1	TRBJ2-4	17	TRBD2
SAGRPGVTTGELF	TRBV20-1	TRBJ2-2	13	NA
ASSLEGLTDTQY	TRBV11-2	TRBJ2-3	12	NA
ASSLSSAPEQY	TRBV12-3/TRBV12-4	TRBJ2-7	11	NA
ASRAPGTGPADTQY	TRBV6-5	TRBJ2-3	14	TRBD1
ASSQDMGANYGYT	TRBV3-1	TRBJ1-2	13	NA
SAGTTKSYEQY	TRBV29-1	TRBJ2-7	11	NA
ATSLGTGVAEQY	TRBV15	TRBJ2-7	12	TRBD1
ASRKGTGTMNTEAF	TRBV5-1	TRBJ1-1	14	TRBD1
ASSPDWVSASPLH	TRBV6-2/TRBV6-3	TRBJ1-6	13	NA
SARLGLEPGEQY	TRBV20-1	TRBJ2-7	12	TRBD2
ASSPSVGGRNQPQH	TRBV4-2	TRBJ1-5	14	NA
ASSGGPGRDTGELF	TRBV6-2/TRBV6-3	TRBJ2-2	14	NA
ASSVRQGYGDT	TRBV2	TRBJ1-2	11	TRBD1